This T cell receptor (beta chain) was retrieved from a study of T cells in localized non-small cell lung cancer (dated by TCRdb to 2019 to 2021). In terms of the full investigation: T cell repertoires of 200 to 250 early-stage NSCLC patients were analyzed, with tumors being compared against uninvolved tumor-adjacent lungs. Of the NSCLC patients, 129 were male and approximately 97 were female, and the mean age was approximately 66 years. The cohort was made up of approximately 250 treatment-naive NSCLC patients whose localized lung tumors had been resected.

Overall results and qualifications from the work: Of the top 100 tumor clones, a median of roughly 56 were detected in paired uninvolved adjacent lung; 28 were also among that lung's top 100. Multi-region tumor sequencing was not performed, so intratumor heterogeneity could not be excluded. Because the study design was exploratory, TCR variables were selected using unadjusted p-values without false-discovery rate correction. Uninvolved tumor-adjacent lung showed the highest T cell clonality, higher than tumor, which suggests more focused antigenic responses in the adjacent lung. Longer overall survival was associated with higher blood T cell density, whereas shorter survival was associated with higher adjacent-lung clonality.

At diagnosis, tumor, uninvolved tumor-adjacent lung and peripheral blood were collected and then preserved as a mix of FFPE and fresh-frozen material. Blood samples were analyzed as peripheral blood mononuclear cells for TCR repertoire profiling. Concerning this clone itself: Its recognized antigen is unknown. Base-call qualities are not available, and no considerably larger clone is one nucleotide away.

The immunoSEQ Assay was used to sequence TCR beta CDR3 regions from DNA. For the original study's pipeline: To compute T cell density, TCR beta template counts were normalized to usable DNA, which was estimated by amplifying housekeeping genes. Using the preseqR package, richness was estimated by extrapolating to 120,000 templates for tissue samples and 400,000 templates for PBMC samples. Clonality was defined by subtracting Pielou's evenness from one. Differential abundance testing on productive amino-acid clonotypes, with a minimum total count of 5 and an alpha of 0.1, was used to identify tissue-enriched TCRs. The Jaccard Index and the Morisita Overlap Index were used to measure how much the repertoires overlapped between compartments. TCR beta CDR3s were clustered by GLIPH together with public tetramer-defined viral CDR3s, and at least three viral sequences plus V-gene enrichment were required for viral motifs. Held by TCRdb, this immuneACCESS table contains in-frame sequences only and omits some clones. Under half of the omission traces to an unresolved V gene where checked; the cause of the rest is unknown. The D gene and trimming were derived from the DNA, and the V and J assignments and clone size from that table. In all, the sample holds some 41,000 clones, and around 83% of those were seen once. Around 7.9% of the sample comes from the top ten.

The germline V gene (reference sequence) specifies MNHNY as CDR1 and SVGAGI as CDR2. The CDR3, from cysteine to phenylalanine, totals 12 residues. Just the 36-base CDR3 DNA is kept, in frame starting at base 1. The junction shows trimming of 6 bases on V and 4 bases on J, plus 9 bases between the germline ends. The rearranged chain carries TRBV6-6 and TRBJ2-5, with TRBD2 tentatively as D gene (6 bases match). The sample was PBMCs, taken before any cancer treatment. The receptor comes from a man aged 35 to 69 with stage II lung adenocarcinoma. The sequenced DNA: TGTGCCAGCAGGGAGGGGAGAGAGACCCAGTACTTC. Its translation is CASREGRETQYF.